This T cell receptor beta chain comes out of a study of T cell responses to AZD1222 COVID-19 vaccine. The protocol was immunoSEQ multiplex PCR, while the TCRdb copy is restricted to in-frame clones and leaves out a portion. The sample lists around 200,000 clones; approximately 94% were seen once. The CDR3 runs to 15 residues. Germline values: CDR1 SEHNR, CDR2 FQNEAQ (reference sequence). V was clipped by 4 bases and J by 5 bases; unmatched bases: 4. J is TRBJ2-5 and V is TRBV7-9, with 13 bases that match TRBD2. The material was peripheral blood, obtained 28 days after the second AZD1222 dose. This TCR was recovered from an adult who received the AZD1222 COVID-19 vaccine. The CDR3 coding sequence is TGTGCCAGCAGCTCCGGACTAGCGGGAGTGGAGACCCAGTACTTC. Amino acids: CASSSGLAGVETQYF.